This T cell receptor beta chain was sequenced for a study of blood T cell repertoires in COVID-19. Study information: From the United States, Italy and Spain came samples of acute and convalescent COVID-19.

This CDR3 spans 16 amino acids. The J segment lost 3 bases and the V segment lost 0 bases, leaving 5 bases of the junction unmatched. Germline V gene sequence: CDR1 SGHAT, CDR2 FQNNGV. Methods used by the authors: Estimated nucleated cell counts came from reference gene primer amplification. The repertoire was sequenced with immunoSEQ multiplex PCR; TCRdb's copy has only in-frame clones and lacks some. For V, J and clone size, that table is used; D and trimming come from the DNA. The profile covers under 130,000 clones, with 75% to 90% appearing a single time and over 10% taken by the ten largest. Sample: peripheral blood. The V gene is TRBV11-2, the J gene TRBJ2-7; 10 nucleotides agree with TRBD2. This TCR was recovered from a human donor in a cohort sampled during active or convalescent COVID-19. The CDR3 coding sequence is TGTGCCAGCAGCTTAGATCTTGGACTAGCGGTCTACGAGCAGTACTTC. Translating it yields CASSLDLGLAVYEQYF.